This T cell receptor (beta chain) was sequenced during a study of T cells after yellow fever vaccination. This clonotype was recorded many times. TCRdb fed the 5' RACE reads into MiXCR, producing one record per CDR3 protein. The table includes 110,000 to 150,000 distinct CDR3 sequences, 5% to 7.5% detected once. Sample: CD4+ T cells sorted from PBMCs, taken 10 days after the yellow fever booster vaccination. The clonotype was recovered from a young man who received the YFV17D yellow fever vaccine.

The chain's CDR3 is CASSQELAHREQFF. The CDR3 DNA follows: TGTGCCAGCAGCCAAGAACTAGCCCACCGTGAGCAGTTCTTC. J is TRBJ2-1 and V is TRBV3-1; D might be TRBD2 (6 bases). The germline V gene has CDR1 LGHDT and CDR2 YNNKEL (reference sequence). V was clipped by 0 bases and J by 9 bases, with 12 bases between them. The length of the CDR3 is 14 residues.